Below, 15 T cell receptor beta chains from the same sample are listed, as sequenced in a study of regulatory T cells in long-lasting Graves disease. Assembly of TCR beta libraries relied on iRepertoire HTBI primers together with Arm-PCR of CDR3 regions. Each CDR3 protein is one row after TCRdb ran MiXCR on the multiplex PCR reads. In the table there are about 620,000 distinct CDR3 sequences, roughly 15% of which are singletons. The time point is: newly diagnosed GD, antithyroid drugs for less than 3 months. The TCR library was prepared using RNA isolated from PBMCs. The same sample was also studied in work on T cells in Graves' hyperthyroidism and ophthalmopathy.

The material sequenced was peripheral blood mononuclear cells (PBMCs), taken at new diagnosis, from a patient treated with antithyroid drugs. These receptors were obtained from a woman under 40 with Graves disease.

Many counts were recorded for this clonotype. The chain carries TRBV7-2 and TRBJ2-1, with D unresolved. V was clipped by 1 base and J by 9 bases, with 13 bases between them. The germline V gene encodes CDR1 SGHTA and CDR2 FQGNSA. CDR3 length equals 14 residues. The CDR3 DNA reads TGTGCCAGCAGCTTAGAGCCTGGGTGGACTGAGCAGTTCTTC. Translated: CASSLEPGWTEQFF.

The sample holds many counts of this clonotype. V is TRBV5-1 and J is TRBJ1-2, with D maybe TRBD1 (6 bases). CDR3 length equals 14 residues. Trimming removed 4 bases at V and 2 bases at J, with 12 bases between. Germline V CDR1 and CDR2: SGHRS, YFSETQ. DNA for the CDR3: TGCGCCAGCAGCGGGGGCCAGGGAAACTATGGCTACACCTTC. It encodes CASSGGQGNYGYTF.

The rearrangement joins TRBV10-3 to TRBJ1-5; D not certain. Germline V lookup: CDR1 ENHRY, CDR2 SYGVKD. V lost 7 bases to trimming and J lost 4 bases, with 11 bases between them. This CDR3 is 13 amino acids long. The CDR3 is CAITSDTNQPQHF. Written as DNA, the CDR3 is TGTGCCATCACCTCAGACACTAATCAGCCCCAGCATTTT.

This clonotype was detected ten times or more. The rearrangement joins TRBV11-2 to TRBJ1-2, with D unresolved. Trimming took off 5 bases at V and 3 bases at J, with 10 bases between the two ends. Germline CDR1 and CDR2: SGHAT and FQNNGV. This CDR3 comprises 13 residues. CDR3 DNA sequence: TGTGCCAGCAGCGAACTGGCTGACTATGGCTACACCTTC. It yields the protein CASSELADYGYTF.

The sample holds many counts of this clonotype. The J gene is TRBJ2-7, the V gene TRBV11-2; a weak D match, TRBD2 (6 bases). The CDR3 has 16 amino acids. CDR1 SGHAT and CDR2 FQNNGV come from the germline V gene. V was cut by 5 bases and J by 0 bases, with 17 bases left in between. The CDR3 here is CASSALGRAGSYEQYF. The CDR3 nucleotides read TGTGCCAGCAGCGCCCTGGGGAGAGCGGGCTCCTACGAGCAGTACTTC.

This clonotype was observed at least ten times. V gene TRBV25-1 combines with J gene TRBJ1-5; 7 bases are a match to TRBD1. Per the germline V gene, CDR1 is MGHDK and CDR2 is SYGVNS. The CDR3 consists of 15 residues. After removal of 4 bases from V and 0 bases from J, the junction contained 3 bases not matched to a gene. The CDR3 spells CASSGDRNSNQPQHF. For the CDR3, the DNA is TGTGCCAGCAGTGGGGACAGAAATAGCAATCAGCCCCAGCATTTT. The whole variable domain, filled in from reference TRBV25-1 and TRBJ1-5, reads EADIYQTPRYLVIGTGKKITLECSQTMGHDKMYWYQQDPGMELHLIHYSYGVNSTEKGDLSSESTVSRIRTEHFPLTLESARPSHTSQYLCASSGDRNSNQPQHFGDGTRLSIL.

This chain joins TRBV2 and TRBJ2-2; 7 bases fit TRBD2. This CDR3 has 15 amino acids. The junction had 4 bases not matched to a gene; V was cut back by 6 bases and J by 0 bases. CDR1 is SNHLY, CDR2 FYNNEI, per germline. CDR3 residues: CASRAGLTNTGELFF. CDR3 bases: TGTGCCAGCAGGGCGGGACTAACGAACACCGGGGAGCTGTTTTTT. Full variable domain (missing parts from reference TRBV2 and TRBJ2-2): EPEVTQTPSHQVTQMGQEVILRCVPISNHLYFYWYRQILGQKVEFLVSFYNNEISEKSEIFDDQFSVERPDGSNFTLKIRSTKLEDSAMYFCASRAGLTNTGELFFGEGSRLTVL.

In this sample, this clonotype turned up many times. The chain couples TRBV15 to TRBJ1-2; 10 nucleotides align to TRBD1. V dropped 3 bases and J dropped 3; count of bases not matched to a gene: 7. Germline V gene data show CDR1 as LNHNV and CDR2 as YYDKDF (reference sequence). CDR3 length: 16 residues. The CDR3 spells CATSRGDRGLDYGYTF. The CDR3 coding sequence is TGTGCCACCAGCAGGGGAGACAGGGGGCTTGACTATGGCTACACCTTC.

This clonotype was counted only a few times. V usage is TRBV11-2 and J usage is TRBJ2-2; D is unresolved. CDR3 length: 16 residues. Germline V gene data show CDR1 as SGHAT and CDR2 as FQNNGV. With 5 bases removed from V and 5 bases from J, the gap between germline ends came to 18 bases. CDR3 in DNA: TGTGCCAGCAGCCCCCAGGCCCCGGTTCTGACCGGGGAGCTGTTTTTT. This translates into CASSPQAPVLTGELFF.

CDR3 sequence (DNA): TGTGCCAGCACTCAGACACCGCTATATGGCTACACCTTC. Residues: CASTQTPLYGYTF. The V call is TRBV25-1, the J call TRBJ1-2; D is ambiguous. This CDR3 comprises 13 residues. The germline V gene has CDR1 MGHDK and CDR2 SYGVNS. Between the trimmed V and J ends, which lost 7 bases and 5 bases, there was a span of 14 bases.

This clonotype was counted ten times or more. V gene TRBV28 combines with J gene TRBJ2-7, with no clear D. The length of the CDR3 is 12 residues. Germline V gives CDR1 MDHEN, CDR2 SYDVKM. Between the trimmed V and J ends, which lost 6 bases and 3 bases, there was a span of 9 bases. DNA for the CDR3: TGTGCCAGCAGCCTCCGCAACTACGAGCAGTACTTC. It codes for CASSLRNYEQYF.

This clonotype was counted many times. CDR3 DNA sequence: TGTGCCAGCAGGGCCGACAGCACCCACGAGACCCAGTACTTC. Residues: CASRADSTHETQYF. The chain carries TRBV6-1 and TRBJ2-5; a possible D gene is TRBD1 (5 bases). The CDR3 spans 14 residues. The V gene lost 6 bases and the J gene lost 5 bases, with 16 bases spanning the gap. Germline assignment: CDR1 MNHNS and CDR2 SASEGT.

The count of this clonotype is one. This sequence joins TRBV6-1 and TRBJ2-7; 12 bases agree with TRBD2. This CDR3 is built from 15 residues. Germline values: CDR1 MNHNS, CDR2 SASEGT. V shed 6 bases and J 5 bases; nucleotides not matched to a gene: 8. The CDR3: CASSPSGREEDEQYF. In DNA, the CDR3 is TGTGCCAGCAGCCCTAGCGGGAGGGAAGAGGACGAGCAGTACTTC.

The J gene is TRBJ1-1, the V gene TRBV7-9; tentative D call: TRBD1 (5 bases). The CDR3 spans 15 residues. Trimming took 5 bases from V and 3 from J, leaving 16 bases between them. Germline V lookup: CDR1 SEHNR, CDR2 FQNEAQ (reference sequence). CDR3 amino acids: CASSQGAAADTEAFF. CDR3 in DNA: TGTGCCAGCAGCCAGGGCGCAGCCGCGGACACTGAAGCTTTCTTT.

This clonotype occurred many times. CDR3 in amino acids: CASSSGTGRGETQYF. The DNA of the CDR3 is TGTGCCAGCAGCTCTGGGACAGGGAGGGGGGAGACCCAGTACTTC. The V call is TRBV7-3, the J call TRBJ2-5, with 9 bases fitting TRBD1. J gave up 5 bases and V 4 bases, and 8 bases lay outside the gene matches. CDR1 and CDR2 from the germline V gene are SGHTA and FQGTGA. The CDR3 extends over 15 amino acids.